A single sample gave rise to the 27 T cell receptor beta chains below, sequenced in a study of OX40 agonist ivuxolimab in advanced cancers. Measured with immunoSEQ multiplex PCR; TCRdb has only the in-frame clones, and not every one. The table shows about 20,000 clones, with 78% occurring only once. Sequencing was performed on CD4+ or CD8+ T cells sorted from blood, taken in a trial of the OX40 agonist ivuxolimab. The receptors stem from an adult with an advanced solid tumor such as melanoma, head and neck, liver or kidney cancer.

The V call is TRBV5-1, the J call TRBJ1-1; 7 bases agree with TRBD1. The trim removed 4 bases at V and 5 bases at J, leaving 11 bases unmatched. The CDR3 is 15 amino acids. From germline, CDR1 is SGHRS and CDR2 YFSETQ. Written as DNA, the CDR3 is TGCGCCAGCAGCGCGGGGGGCGCACAGGGGACTGAAGCTTTCTTT. It codes for CASSAGGAQGTEAFF.

The chain is built from TRBV4-1 and TRBJ2-3, with a weak D call TRBD2 (5 bases). V was cut by 0 bases and J by 3 bases, with 16 bases left in between. Germline V gives CDR1 MGHRA, CDR2 YSYEKL. The CDR3 is 17 amino acids. The CDR3 protein is CASSQDPSGGYTDTQYF. Written as DNA, the CDR3 is TGCGCCAGCAGCCAAGATCCGTCCGGAGGATATACAGATACGCAGTATTTT.

The chain carries TRBV5-1 and TRBJ2-1; 8 nucleotides agree with TRBD2. CDR1 and CDR2 from the germline V gene are SGHRS and YFSETQ. CDR3 length: 14 amino acids. V lost 4 bases, J lost 4 bases, and 4 bases stayed unmatched. CDR3 sequence: CASSKGLDYNEQFF. The CDR3 DNA is TGCGCCAGCAGCAAGGGACTAGATTACAATGAGCAGTTCTTC.

The chain employs TRBV5-1 and TRBJ1-6; 10 nucleotides align to TRBD1. Germline CDR1 reads SGHRS; CDR2 reads YFSETQ. This CDR3 spans 15 amino acids. V shed 4 bases, J shed 10 bases, and the junction held 8 bases outside the gene matches. The CDR3 coding sequence is TGCGCCAGCAGCGTAAAAGGGACAGGGGACTCACCCCTCCACTTT. It encodes CASSVKGTGDSPLHF.

The chain is built from TRBV9 and TRBJ2-3; possibly TRBD2 for D (5 bases). Germline lookup yields CDR1 SGDLS and CDR2 YYNGEE. This CDR3 contains 18 residues. V was trimmed by 0 bases and J by 2 bases, leaving 19 bases between them. The CDR3 spells CASSVALSGEHTTDTQYF. The CDR3 coding sequence is TGTGCCAGCAGCGTAGCTCTAAGCGGCGAACATACCACAGATACGCAGTATTTT.

V is TRBV21-1 and J is TRBJ2-3. TRBV21-1 is termed a pseudogene. This CDR3 is built from 11 residues. CDR3 bases: TGTGCCAGCGGGTGCACAGATACGCAGTATTTT. Translation: CASGCTDTQYF.

In DNA form, the CDR3 reads TGTGCCAGCAGTTCAGGCCTCTTTGGGGAAAAACTGTTTTTT. Amino acids: CASSSGLFGEKLFF. This chain joins TRBV2 and TRBJ1-4, with D uncertain. Germline V gene data show CDR1 as SNHLY and CDR2 as FYNNEI. V shed 5 bases and J shed 8 bases, with 15 bases lying between them. The CDR3 spans 14 residues. The full variable domain, with the rest looked up from reference TRBV2 and TRBJ1-4, is EPEVTQTPSHQVTQMGQEVILRCVPISNHLYFYWYRQILGQKVEFLVSFYNNEISEKSEIFDDQFSVERPDGSNFTLKIRSTKLEDSAMYFCASSSGLFGEKLFFGSGTQLSVL.

This chain links TRBV15 with TRBJ1-5; no clear D. Per the germline V gene, CDR1 is LNHNV and CDR2 is YYDKDF (reference sequence). Trimming shortened V by 5 bases and J by 4 bases, and 12 bases separated the two germline ends. There are 14 residues in the CDR3. CDR3 DNA: TGTGCCACCAGCGGGATCTATCGAAATCAGCCCCAGCATTTT. Amino acid sequence: CATSGIYRNQPQHF.

As to this clone: A read error may produce the germline difference seen at one junction end. V gene TRBV29-1 combines with J gene TRBJ1-2, with D possibly TRBD1 on 6 matching bases. Germline CDR1 and CDR2: SQVTM and ANQGSEA. CDR3 length: 10 residues. CDR3 bases: TGCAGCGCTCCTGGGGGGGGGCTGGACTTC. It specifies CSAPGGGLDF.

The V and J genes are TRBV28 and TRBJ2-4, with 10 nucleotides matching TRBD2. V lost 2 bases and J lost 6; bases outside the gene matches: 4. The length of the CDR3 is 15 residues. Germline V lookup: CDR1 MDHEN, CDR2 SYDVKM. The DNA of the CDR3 is TGTGCCAGCAGTTTACTAGCGGGAGAGGGAAACATTCAGTACTTC. Amino acid sequence: CASSLLAGEGNIQYF.

The chain employs TRBV9 and TRBJ2-3; 9 bases align to TRBD2. The CDR3 is 16 residues long. From germline, CDR1 is SGDLS and CDR2 YYNGEE. The V gene end was trimmed by 0 bases and the J gene end by 1 base; junction bases not matched to a gene: 3. The CDR3 DNA is TGTGCCAGCAGCGTAGCCCCTAGCGGGGGCACAGATACGCAGTATTTT. This codes for CASSVAPSGGTDTQYF.

The chain uses TRBV11-2 and TRBJ2-2, with a tentative D call TRBD1 (6 bases). Germline CDR1 reads SGHAT; CDR2 reads FQNNGV. Trimming removed 5 bases at V and 1 base at J, with 11 bases between. The CDR3 is 15 residues long. This CDR3 is CASSIPQGNTGELFF. The DNA for the CDR3 is TGTGCCAGCAGCATTCCACAGGGGAACACCGGGGAGCTGTTTTTT.

The rearrangement links TRBV5-1 to TRBJ1-1; weak D call: TRBD1 (5 bases). The CDR3 contains 14 residues. V was cut by 2 bases and J by 5 bases, with 13 bases left in between. Germline V gives CDR1 SGHRS, CDR2 YFSETQ. As DNA, the CDR3 is TGCGCCAGCAGCTTCCAAGGGACGGGGACTGAAGCTTTCTTT. This translates into CASSFQGTGTEAFF.

The chain carries TRBV30 and TRBJ2-1; TRBD2 might be the D (6 bases). This CDR3 spans 16 amino acids. Germline CDR1 reads GTSNPN; CDR2 reads SVGIG (reference sequence). V gave up 2 bases and J gave up 0 bases, with 14 bases separating them. The CDR3: CAWSPTGELSYNEQFF. The CDR3 nucleotides are TGTGCCTGGAGTCCCACGGGAGAACTCTCCTACAATGAGCAGTTCTTC.

The chain joins TRBV2 to TRBJ2-5; 7 bases align to TRBD1. Germline CDR1 and CDR2: SNHLY and FYNNEI. The length of the CDR3 is 14 residues. V shed 4 bases and J 6 bases; nucleotides not matched to a gene: 8. CDR3 loop: CASSVSGGEQTQYF. The CDR3 DNA sequence: TGTGCCAGCAGTGTATCAGGGGGTGAGCAGACCCAGTACTTC.

The sample holds a few counts of this clone. CDR3: CASSQDSASGRGLWYNEQFF. The CDR3, as DNA: TGCGCCAGCAGCCAAGATTCTGCTAGCGGGAGAGGTCTGTGGTACAATGAGCAGTTCTTC. The chain couples TRBV4-1 to TRBJ2-1; 10 nucleotides match TRBD2. J was trimmed by 4 bases and V by 0 bases; bases with no gene match: 15. CDR1 and CDR2 from the germline V gene are MGHRA and YSYEKL. This CDR3 is built from 20 residues.

The chain joins TRBV4-1 to TRBJ1-2; D not resolved. V was shortened by 0 bases and J by 4 bases, with 15 bases between the two germline ends. Per germline, CDR1 MGHRA and CDR2 YSYEKL. CDR3 length: 16 residues. The CDR3 is CASSQESLQSFYGYTF. CDR3 DNA: TGCGCCAGCAGCCAAGAGTCTCTGCAGTCGTTCTATGGCTACACCTTC.

This chain uses TRBV19 with TRBJ2-1; TRBD2 aligns across 9 bases. CDR3 length: 15 residues. Per the germline V gene, CDR1 is LNHDA and CDR2 is SQIVND (reference sequence). V lost 3 bases to trimming and J lost 0 bases; unmatched junction nucleotides: 0. CDR3 coding DNA: TGTGCCAGTAGTATTAGCGGGAGCTCCTACAATGAGCAGTTCTTC. It codes for CASSISGSSYNEQFF.

The V gene is TRBV5-1, the J gene TRBJ1-1; D call uncertain. The CDR3 extends over 17 amino acids. Trimming stripped 4 bases from V and 2 bases from J, with 21 bases between. Germline assignment: CDR1 SGHRS and CDR2 YFSETQ. The CDR3 is CASSRFSVWVENTEAFF. In nucleotides, the CDR3 is TGCGCCAGCAGCCGTTTTTCTGTGTGGGTAGAAAACACTGAAGCTTTCTTT.

The gene calls are TRBV19 and TRBJ2-1; the match to TRBD2 covers 8 bases. With 6 bases clipped from V and 5 bases from J, the junction kept 12 bases outside the gene matches. Germline V lookup: CDR1 LNHDA, CDR2 SQIVND (reference sequence). This CDR3 is built from 16 residues. The DNA of the CDR3 is TGTGCCAGTAGCCCTCCCCGGACTAGCACCCACAATGAGCAGTTCTTC. This codes for CASSPPRTSTHNEQFF.

The genes are TRBV5-5 and TRBJ1-2, with 7 bases fitting TRBD1. J gave up 7 bases and V 4 bases, and 7 bases lay outside the gene matches. The V gene's germline CDR1 is SGHKS and CDR2 YYEKEE (reference sequence). The CDR3 extends over 13 amino acids. CDR3 DNA: TGTGCCAGCAGCCGACAGGGCTATAGTGGCTACACCTTC. Amino acid sequence: CASSRQGYSGYTF. Together with reference TRBV5-5 and TRBJ1-2, the CDR3 gives the full variable domain: DAGVTQSPTHLIKTRGQQVTLRCSPISGHKSVSWYQQVLGQGPQFIFQYYEKEERGRGNFPDRFSARQFPNYSSELNVNALLLGDSALYLCASSRQGYSGYTFGSGTRLTVV.

V usage is TRBV7-9 and J usage is TRBJ1-2; D is uncertain. V shed 5 bases and J shed 0 bases, with 19 bases lying between them. CDR1 is SEHNR, CDR2 FQNEAQ, per germline (reference sequence). The CDR3 covers 17 residues. CDR3 sequence reads: CASSQEGSRQTNYGYTF. CDR3 in DNA: TGTGCCAGCAGCCAAGAAGGATCCAGGCAAACTAACTATGGCTACACCTTC. Full variable domain (outside the CDR3, taken from reference TRBV7-9 and TRBJ1-2): DTGVSQNPRHKITKRGQNVTFRCDPISEHNRLYWYRQTLGQGPEFLTYFQNEAQLEKSRLLSDRFSAERPKGSFSTLEIQRTEQGDSAMYLCASSQEGSRQTNYGYTFGSGTRLTVV.

V is TRBV5-1 and J is TRBJ2-2; 7 positions agree with TRBD1. The germline V gene has CDR1 SGHRS and CDR2 YFSETQ. J was trimmed by 5 bases and V by 1 base; bases with no gene match: 8. This CDR3 spans 16 amino acids. This CDR3 is CASSLLTGTGTGELFF. Written as DNA, the CDR3 is TGCGCCAGCAGCTTGCTGACAGGGACGGGGACCGGGGAGCTGTTTTTT.

The sample holds one count of this clone. The junction shows a germline mismatch at one end, possibly a read error. The chain links TRBV5-3 to TRBJ1-2, with 7 bases aligning to TRBD1. TRBV5-3 is an open reading frame whose function is uncertain. This CDR3 is 14 amino acids long. As DNA, the CDR3 is TGTGCCAGCAGCTTCGGACAGGCTAGCTATGGCTACACCTTC. Protein sequence: CASSFGQASYGYTF.

Worth noting for this clone: One end of the junction fails to match germline, which may point to a read error. V usage is TRBV5-5 and J usage is TRBJ2-7; D possibly corresponds to TRBD2 (6 bases). The CDR3 has 12 residues. The V gene's germline CDR1 is SGHKS and CDR2 YYEKEE (reference sequence). The CDR3 loop is CASSPGLAGGAF. CDR3 nucleotide sequence: TGTGCCAGCAGCCCTGGTCTGGCAGGAGGGGCATTC.

With regard to this clone: The CDR3 does not end in the conserved phenylalanine or tryptophan, so this is likely a read error. This chain connects TRBV6-4 to TRBJ1-2, with D tentatively TRBD1 (6 bases). Germline CDR1 and CDR2: MRHNA and SNTAGT. The CDR3 totals 17 residues. V was shortened by 3 bases and J by 5 bases, with 22 bases between the two germline ends. CDR3 amino acids: CASSDLTEPRTAYGYTI. CDR3 in DNA: TGTGCCAGCAGTGATCTAACCGAACCGAGGACAGCATATGGCTACACCATC.

The chain has TRBV15 and TRBJ2-7; 7 bases are shared with TRBD1. From germline, CDR1 is LNHNV and CDR2 YYDKDF (reference sequence). There are 17 residues in the CDR3. Trimming took 3 bases from V and 5 from J; bases not matched to a gene: 16. The CDR3 loop is CATSSIFPGQKRNEQYF. DNA of the CDR3: TGTGCCACCAGCAGCATATTCCCGGGACAGAAAAGGAACGAGCAGTACTTC.